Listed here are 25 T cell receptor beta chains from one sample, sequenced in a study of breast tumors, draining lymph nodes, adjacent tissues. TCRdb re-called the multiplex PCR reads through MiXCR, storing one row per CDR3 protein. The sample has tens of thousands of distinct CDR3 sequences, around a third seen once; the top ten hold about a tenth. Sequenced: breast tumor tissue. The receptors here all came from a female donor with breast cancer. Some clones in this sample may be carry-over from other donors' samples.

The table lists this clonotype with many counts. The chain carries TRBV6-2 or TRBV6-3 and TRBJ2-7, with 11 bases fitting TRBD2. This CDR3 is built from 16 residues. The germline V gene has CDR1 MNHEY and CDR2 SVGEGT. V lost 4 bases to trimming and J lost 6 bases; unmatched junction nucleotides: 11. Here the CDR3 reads CASSSPTSGTPGEQYF. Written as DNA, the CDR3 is TGTGCCAGCAGTTCCCCGACTAGCGGGACCCCCGGCGAGCAGTACTTC.

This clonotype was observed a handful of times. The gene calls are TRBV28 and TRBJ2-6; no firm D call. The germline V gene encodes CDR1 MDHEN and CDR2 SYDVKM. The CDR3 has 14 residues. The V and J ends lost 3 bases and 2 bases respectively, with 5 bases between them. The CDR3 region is CASSFTTGANVLTF. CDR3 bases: TGTGCCAGCAGTTTTACAACTGGGGCCAACGTCCTGACTTTC.

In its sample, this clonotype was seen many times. The CDR3 nucleotides read TGTGCCAGCAGCTCCCCCGGGTGGCGACCCTACGAGCAGTACTTC. Translation: CASSSPGWRPYEQYF. This chain joins TRBV11-2 and TRBJ2-7; D is unclear. The germline V gene encodes CDR1 SGHAT and CDR2 FQNNGV. The CDR3 is 15 amino acids. Trimming pared 4 bases from V and 2 bases from J, leaving 15 bases between.

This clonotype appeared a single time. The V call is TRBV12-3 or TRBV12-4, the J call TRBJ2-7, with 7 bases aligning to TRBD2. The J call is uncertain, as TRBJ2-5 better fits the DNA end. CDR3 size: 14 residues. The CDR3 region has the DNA TGTGCCAGCAGTGGGAGGGGAGGCCAAGAGACCCAGTACTTC. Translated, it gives CASSGRGGQETQYF.

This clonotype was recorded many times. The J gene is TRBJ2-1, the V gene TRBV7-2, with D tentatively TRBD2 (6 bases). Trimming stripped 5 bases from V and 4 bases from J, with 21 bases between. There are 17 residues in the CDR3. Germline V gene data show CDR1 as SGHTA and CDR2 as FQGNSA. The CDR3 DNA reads TGTGCCAGCAGCCGACAAGGTGGGAGCGGGTCTTACAATGAGCAGTTCTTC. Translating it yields CASSRQGGSGSYNEQFF.

The chain's CDR3 is CASSTLAGPYNEQFF. CDR3 bases: TGTGCCAGCAGTACCCTAGCGGGACCCTACAATGAGCAGTTCTTC. The chain links TRBV12-3 or TRBV12-4 to TRBJ2-1; 9 nucleotides align to TRBD2. Losses at the gene ends were 5 bases for V and 2 bases for J; bases not matched to a gene: 4. The CDR3 runs to 15 residues.

The CDR3 spells CASREGIYGYTF. CDR3 coding DNA: TGTGCCAGCAGAGAGGGGATCTATGGCTACACCTTC. V gene TRBV28 combines with J gene TRBJ1-2, with D possibly TRBD1 on 5 matching bases. V lost 6 bases, J lost 4 bases, and 9 bases lay in between. The CDR3 spans 12 residues. The V gene's germline CDR1 is MDHEN and CDR2 SYDVKM.

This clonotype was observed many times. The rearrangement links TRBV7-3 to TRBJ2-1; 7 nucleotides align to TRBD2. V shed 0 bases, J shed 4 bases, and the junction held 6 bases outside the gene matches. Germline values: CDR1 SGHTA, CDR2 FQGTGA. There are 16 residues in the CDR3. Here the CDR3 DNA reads TGTGCCAGCAGCTTAACTGGGAGGGCCGGTTACAATGAGCAGTTCTTC. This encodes CASSLTGRAGYNEQFF.

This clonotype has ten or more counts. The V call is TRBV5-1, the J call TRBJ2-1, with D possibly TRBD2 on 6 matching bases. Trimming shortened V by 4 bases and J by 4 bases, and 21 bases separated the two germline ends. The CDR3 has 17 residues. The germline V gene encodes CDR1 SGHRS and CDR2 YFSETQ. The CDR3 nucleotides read TGCGCCAGCAGCGTTAGCGGCCAGGGAGCGCCGTACAATGAGCAGTTCTTC. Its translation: CASSVSGQGAPYNEQFF.

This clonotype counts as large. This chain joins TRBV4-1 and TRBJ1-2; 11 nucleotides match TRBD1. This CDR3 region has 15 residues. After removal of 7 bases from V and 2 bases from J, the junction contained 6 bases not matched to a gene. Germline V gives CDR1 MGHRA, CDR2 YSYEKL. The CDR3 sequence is CASTYGDRGNYGYTF. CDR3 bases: TGCGCCAGCACCTATGGGGACAGGGGGAACTATGGCTACACCTTC.

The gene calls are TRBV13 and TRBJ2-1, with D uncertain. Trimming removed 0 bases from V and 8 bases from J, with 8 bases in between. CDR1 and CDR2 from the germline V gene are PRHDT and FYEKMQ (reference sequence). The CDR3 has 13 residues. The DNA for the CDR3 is TGTGCCAGCAGCTTAGGCCGTGGGGATGAGCAGTTCTTC. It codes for CASSLGRGDEQFF. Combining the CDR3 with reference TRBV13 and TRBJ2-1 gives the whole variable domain AAGVIQSPRHLIKEKRETATLKCYPIPRHDTVYWYQQGPGQDPQFLISFYEKMQSDKGSIPDRFSAQQFSDYHSELNMSSLELGDSALYFCASSLGRGDEQFFGPGTRLTVL.

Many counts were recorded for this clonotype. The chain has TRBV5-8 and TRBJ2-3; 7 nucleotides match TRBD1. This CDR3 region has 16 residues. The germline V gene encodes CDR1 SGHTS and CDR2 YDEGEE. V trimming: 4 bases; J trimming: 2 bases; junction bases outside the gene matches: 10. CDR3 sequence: CASSREGTALTDTQYF. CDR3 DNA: TGTGCCAGCAGCCGCGAGGGGACAGCGCTCACAGATACGCAGTATTTT.

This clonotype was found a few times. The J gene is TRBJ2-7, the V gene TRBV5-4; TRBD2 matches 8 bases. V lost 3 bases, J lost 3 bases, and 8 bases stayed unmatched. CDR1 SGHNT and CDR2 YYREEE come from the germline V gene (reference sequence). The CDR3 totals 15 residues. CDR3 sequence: CASSWDGGGLYEQYF. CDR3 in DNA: TGTGCCAGCAGCTGGGACGGGGGGGGGCTCTACGAGCAGTACTTC.

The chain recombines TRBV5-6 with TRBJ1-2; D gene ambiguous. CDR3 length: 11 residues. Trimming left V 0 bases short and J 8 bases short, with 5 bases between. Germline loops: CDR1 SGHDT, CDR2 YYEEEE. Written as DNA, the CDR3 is TGTGCCAGCAGCTTGGGTGGGGGCTACACCTTC. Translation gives CASSLGGGYTF. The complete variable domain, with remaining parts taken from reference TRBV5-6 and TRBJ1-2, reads DAGVTQSPTHLIKTRGQQVTLRCSPKSGHDTVSWYQQALGQGPQFIFQYYEEEERQRGNFPDRFSGHQFPNYSSELNVNALLLGDSALYLCASSLGGGYTFGSGTRLTVV.

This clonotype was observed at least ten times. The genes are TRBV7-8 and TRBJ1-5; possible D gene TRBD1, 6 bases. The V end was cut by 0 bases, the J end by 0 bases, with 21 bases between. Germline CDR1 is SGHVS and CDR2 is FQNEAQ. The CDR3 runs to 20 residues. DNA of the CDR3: TGTGCCAGCAGCTTAGCCTTTACAGGGAGGATTGCCGGTAGCAATCAGCCCCAGCATTTT. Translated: CASSLAFTGRIAGSNQPQHF. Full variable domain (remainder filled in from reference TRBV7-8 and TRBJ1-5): GAGVSQSPRYKVAKRGQDVALRCDPISGHVSLFWYQQALGQGPEFLTYFQNEAQLDKSGLPSDRFFAERPEGSVSTLKIQRTQQEDSAVYLCASSLAFTGRIAGSNQPQHFGDGTRLSIL.

CDR3 nucleotides: TGTGCCAGCAGCCCAGGGTTAGGTGGGGCCAACGTCCTGACTTTC. This translates into CASSPGLGGANVLTF. The V gene is TRBV7-3, the J gene TRBJ2-6; D may be TRBD1 (5 bases). Trimming stripped 5 bases from V and 3 bases from J, with 11 bases between. The CDR3 is 15 residues long. Germline CDR1 SGHTA, CDR2 FQGTGA.

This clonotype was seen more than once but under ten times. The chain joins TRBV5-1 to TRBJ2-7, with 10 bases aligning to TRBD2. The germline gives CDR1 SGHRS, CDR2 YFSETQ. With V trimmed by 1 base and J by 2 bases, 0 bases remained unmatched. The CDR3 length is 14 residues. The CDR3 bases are TGCGCCAGCAGCTTGAGCGGGAGGGCCTACGAGCAGTACTTC. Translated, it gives CASSLSGRAYEQYF.

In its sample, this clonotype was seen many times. CDR3 residues: CAFRTGVEKLFF. The CDR3 DNA is TGTGCCTTCCGGACAGGGGTTGAAAAACTGTTTTTT. This chain joins TRBV30 and TRBJ1-4, with 9 bases that match TRBD1. This CDR3 is 12 amino acids long. CDR1 is GTSNPN and CDR2 is SVGIG in the germline V gene (reference sequence). The V segment lost 7 bases and the J segment 7 bases; nucleotides outside the gene matches: 4.

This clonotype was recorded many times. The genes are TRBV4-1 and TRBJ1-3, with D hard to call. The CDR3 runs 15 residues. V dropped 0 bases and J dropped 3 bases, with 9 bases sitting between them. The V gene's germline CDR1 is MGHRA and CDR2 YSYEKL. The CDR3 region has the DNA TGCGCCAGCAGCCAAGACGAACAGTATGGAAACACCATATATTTT. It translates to CASSQDEQYGNTIYF.

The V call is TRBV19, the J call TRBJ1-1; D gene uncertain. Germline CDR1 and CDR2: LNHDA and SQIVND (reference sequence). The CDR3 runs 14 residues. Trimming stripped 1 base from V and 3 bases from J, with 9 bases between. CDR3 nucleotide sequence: TGTGCCAGTAGTATAGGCACACCATACACTGAAGCTTTCTTT. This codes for CASSIGTPYTEAFF.

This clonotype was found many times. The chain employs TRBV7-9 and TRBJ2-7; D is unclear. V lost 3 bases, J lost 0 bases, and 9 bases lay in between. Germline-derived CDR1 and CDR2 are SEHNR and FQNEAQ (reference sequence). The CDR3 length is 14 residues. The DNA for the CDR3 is TGTGCCAGCAGCTTCCTGCACGGCTCCTACGAGCAGTACTTC. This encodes CASSFLHGSYEQYF.

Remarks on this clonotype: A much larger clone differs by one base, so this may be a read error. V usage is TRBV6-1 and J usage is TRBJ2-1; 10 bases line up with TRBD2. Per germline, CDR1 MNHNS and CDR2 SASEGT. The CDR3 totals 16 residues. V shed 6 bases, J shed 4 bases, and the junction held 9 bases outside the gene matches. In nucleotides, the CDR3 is TGTGCCAGCAGCAAATCTCTAGCGGGAGTTTACAATGAGCAGTTCTTC. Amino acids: CASSKSLAGVYNEQFF.

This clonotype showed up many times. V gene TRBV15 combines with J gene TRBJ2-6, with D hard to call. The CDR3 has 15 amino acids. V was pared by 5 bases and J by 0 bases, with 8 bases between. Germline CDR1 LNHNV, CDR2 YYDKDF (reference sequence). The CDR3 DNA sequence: TGTGCCACCAGCCGCGACATCTCTGGGGCCAACGTCCTGACTTTC. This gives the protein CATSRDISGANVLTF. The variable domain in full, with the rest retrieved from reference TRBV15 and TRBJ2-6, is DAMVIQNPRYQVTQFGKPVTLSCSQTLNHNVMYWYQQKSSQAPKLLFHYYDKDFNNEADTPDNFQSRRPNTSFCFLDIRSPGLGDTAMYLCATSRDISGANVLTFGAGSRLTVL.

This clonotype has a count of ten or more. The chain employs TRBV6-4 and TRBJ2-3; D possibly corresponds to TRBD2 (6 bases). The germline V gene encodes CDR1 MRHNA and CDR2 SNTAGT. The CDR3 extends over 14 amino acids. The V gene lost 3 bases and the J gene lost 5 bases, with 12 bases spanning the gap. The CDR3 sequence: CASSETGEIDTQYF. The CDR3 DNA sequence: TGTGCCAGCAGTGAGACGGGAGAGATAGATACGCAGTATTTT.

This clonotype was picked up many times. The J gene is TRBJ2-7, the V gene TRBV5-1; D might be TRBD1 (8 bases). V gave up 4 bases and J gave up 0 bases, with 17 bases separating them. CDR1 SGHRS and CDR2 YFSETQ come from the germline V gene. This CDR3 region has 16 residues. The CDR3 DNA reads TGCGCCAGCAGCATAACAGGGGGGGGGAGCTCCTACGAGCAGTACTTC. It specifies CASSITGGGSSYEQYF.